The 31 T cell receptor beta chains below all came from one sample that was sequenced in a study of T cells after yellow fever vaccination. TCRdb reanalysed the 5' RACE reads using MiXCR and keeps one entry per CDR3 protein. Among some 350,000 distinct CDR3 sequences listed, approximately 3.9% were seen once. The sequencing used PBMCs, collected 5 days after the yellow fever booster vaccination. These receptors were collected from a man aged 18 to 30 who received the YFV17D yellow fever vaccine.

The sample holds a few counts of this clonotype. The chain links TRBV7-9 to TRBJ2-7, with 8 nucleotides matching TRBD1. The ends lost 1 base at V and 5 bases at J; junction bases unmatched: 4. Germline V lookup: CDR1 SEHNR, CDR2 FQNEAQ (reference sequence). The CDR3 consists of 14 residues. DNA of the CDR3: TGTGCCAGCAGCTTAGGGGACAGGACCAACGAGCAGTACTTC. Translating gives CASSLGDRTNEQYF.

This clonotype was seen a few times. CDR3 sequence (DNA): TGTGCTAGTGGTTTGGCCGGACTAGCGGGGGTCGGGGAGCTGTTTTTT. It codes for CASGLAGLAGVGELFF. The chain employs TRBV12-5 and TRBJ2-2, with TRBD2 matching over 13 bases. Trimming cost V 1 base and J 7 bases; bases outside gene matches: 3. The CDR3 extends over 16 amino acids. Germline values: CDR1 LGHNT, CDR2 FRNRAP. Full variable domain (missing parts from reference TRBV12-5 and TRBJ2-2): DARVTQTPRHKVTEMGQEVTMRCQPILGHNTVFWYRQTMMQGLELLAYFRNRAPLDDSGMPKDRFSAEMPDATLATLKIQPSEPRDSAVYFCASGLAGLAGVGELFFGEGSRLTVL.

V usage is TRBV5-5 and J usage is TRBJ1-1; D is perhaps TRBD1 (5 bases). The germline CDR1 and CDR2 sequences are SGHKS and YYEKEE (reference sequence). This CDR3 is 13 amino acids long. Trimming left V 4 bases short and J 7 bases short, with 14 bases between. CDR3 protein: CASSPGLGIEAFF. The CDR3 region has the DNA TGTGCCAGCAGCCCGGGGCTGGGGATTGAAGCTTTCTTT.

Only a few counts were recorded for this clonotype. The chain uses TRBV7-3 and TRBJ1-2; D call uncertain. Germline CDR1 and CDR2: SGHTA and FQGTGA. Between the trimmed V and J ends, which lost 0 bases and 6 bases, there was a span of 8 bases. The CDR3 has 13 amino acids. In DNA, the CDR3 is TGTGCCAGCAGCTTAACTGGGTATGATGGCTACACCTTC. It yields the protein CASSLTGYDGYTF. Full variable domain (outside the CDR3, taken from reference TRBV7-3 and TRBJ1-2): GAGVSQTPSNKVTEKGKYVELRCDPISGHTALYWYRQSLGQGPEFLIYFQGTGAADDSGLPNDRFFAVRPEGSVSTLKIQRTERGDSAVYLCASSLTGYDGYTFGSGTRLTVV.

Ten or more counts support this clonotype. The V call is TRBV12-3 or TRBV12-4, the J call TRBJ2-5; TRBD1 agrees at 10 bases. The CDR3 consists of 15 residues. V lost 6 bases and J lost 0; bases outside the gene matches: 4. The CDR3 reads CASSRGQGNQETQYF. The CDR3 DNA sequence: TGTGCCAGCAGCCGGGGACAGGGGAACCAAGAGACCCAGTACTTC.

This clonotype was observed many times. CDR3 coding DNA: TGCAGTGCTAGAGACAGGCGGGGGTATTTGGAGACCCAGTACTTC. Protein product: CSARDRRGYLETQYF. The chain is built from TRBV20-1 and TRBJ2-5, with 7 bases aligning to TRBD2. After removal of 0 bases from V and 5 bases from J, the junction contained 9 bases not matched to a gene. This CDR3 is built from 15 residues. Germline V gene data show CDR1 as DFQATT and CDR2 as SNEGSKA (reference sequence).

The genes are TRBV7-2 and TRBJ1-2; 9 nucleotides align to TRBD1. Looked up from germline, CDR1 is SGHTA and CDR2 is FQGNSA. V trimming: 1 base; J trimming: 8 bases; junction bases outside the gene matches: 8. This CDR3 is built from 15 residues. CDR3 nucleotide sequence: TGTGCCAGCAGCTTAGAGCAGACAGGGGGAGTAGGCTACACCTTC. Residues: CASSLEQTGGVGYTF.

The J gene is TRBJ2-3, the V gene TRBV7-6; TRBD1 matches at 7 bases. The germline V gene encodes CDR1 SGHVS and CDR2 FNYEAQ. V lost 3 bases, J lost 0 bases, and 9 bases stayed unmatched. This CDR3 is built from 17 residues. As DNA, the CDR3 is TGTGCCAGCAGCTTCGACAGGGAAAGCCCCAGCACAGATACGCAGTATTTT. Its translation: CASSFDRESPSTDTQYF.

The chain is built from TRBV3-1 and TRBJ1-2; no firm D call. Germline V gene sequence: CDR1 LGHDT, CDR2 YNNKEL (reference sequence). The CDR3 sequence is 15 residues long. V lost 3 bases, J lost 8 bases, and 19 bases lay in between. In DNA form, the CDR3 reads TGTGCCAGCAGCCAGGGAGTGTGGGTCTCTTGGGGCTACACCTTC. It yields the protein CASSQGVWVSWGYTF.

The chain carries TRBV4-3 and TRBJ2-6; weak D call: TRBD2 (5 bases). This CDR3 comprises 17 residues. The ends were cut back, 1 base at V and 0 bases at J, with 10 bases in the middle. CDR1 is LGHNA, CDR2 YSLEER, per germline. As DNA, the CDR3 is TGCGCCAGCAGCCAAGCTTGGAGGTCCTCTGGGGCCAACGTCCTGACTTTC. It encodes CASSQAWRSSGANVLTF.

Concerning this clonotype itself: One end of the junction does not line up with germline, which may come from a read error. V is TRBV20-1 and J is TRBJ1-1; D is possibly TRBD1 (5 bases). This CDR3 is built from 14 residues. The germline V gene has CDR1 DFQATT and CDR2 SNEGSKA (reference sequence). The CDR3 bases are TGCAGTGCGCCGACCGGACATCTGAACTCTGAAGCTTTCTTT. Its protein is CSAPTGHLNSEAFF.

The table lists this clonotype with many counts. J is TRBJ1-4 and V is TRBV12-3 or TRBV12-4, with 9 bases matching TRBD1. V gave up 3 bases and J gave up 8 bases; unmatched junction bases: 13. The CDR3 is 17 amino acids. The CDR3 loop reads CASSFSFRGTGYEKLFF. CDR3 DNA sequence: TGTGCCAGCAGTTTCTCGTTTCGGGGGACAGGGTACGAAAAACTGTTTTTT.

The chain carries TRBV6-6 and TRBJ2-1; D is ambiguous. The CDR3 has 12 amino acids. Per germline, CDR1 MNHNY and CDR2 SVGAGI (reference sequence). V lost 8 bases, J lost 0 bases, and 5 bases lay in between. CDR3 DNA: TGTGCCAGCTTGAGCTCCTACAATGAGCAGTTCTTC. Amino acids: CASLSSYNEQFF.

Regarding this clonotype: Being one base from a much bigger clone, this may be a read error. This chain links TRBV20-1 with TRBJ1-5; D remains ambiguous. The length of the CDR3 is 12 residues. The germline gives CDR1 DFQATT, CDR2 SNEGSKA (reference sequence). The CDR3 loop is CSASVLGENQLF. CDR3 DNA: TGCAGTGCTAGCGTACTCGGGGAAAATCAGCTTTTT.

This clonotype was counted many times. The chain joins TRBV9 to TRBJ2-5; weak D call: TRBD2 (5 bases). This CDR3 spans 14 amino acids. V shed 2 bases and J shed 3 bases, with 11 bases lying between them. Germline V gene lookup returns CDR1 SGDLS and CDR2 YYNGEE. In DNA form, the CDR3 reads TGTGCCAGCAGCGTGGCCGGGAATAAAGAGACCCAGTACTTC. It yields the protein CASSVAGNKETQYF.

V usage is TRBV5-1 and J usage is TRBJ2-3; D tentatively reads TRBD1 or TRBD2 (5 bases each). The CDR3 is 16 amino acids. Germline loops: CDR1 SGHRS, CDR2 YFSETQ. V was pared by 1 base and J by 1 base, with 13 bases between. The CDR3: CASSLLSGLRTDTQYF. The DNA of the CDR3 is TGCGCCAGCAGCTTGTTGTCGGGGCTCCGCACAGATACGCAGTATTTT.

In nucleotides, the CDR3 is TGCGCCAGCAGCCAAACAGGGGGGTATCAGCCCCAGCATTTT. As protein: CASSQTGGYQPQHF. V gene TRBV4-1 combines with J gene TRBJ1-5, with 8 bases matching TRBD1. Unmatched junction bases numbered 2, after V lost 2 bases and J lost 5 bases. This CDR3 has 14 amino acids. Per germline, CDR1 MGHRA and CDR2 YSYEKL.

This clonotype was seen a few times. This rearrangement joins TRBV7-8 to TRBJ2-1; 10 nucleotides line up with TRBD2. Germline CDR1 reads SGHVS; CDR2 reads FQNEAQ. The ends lost 1 base at V and 16 bases at J; junction bases unmatched: 10. CDR3 length: 14 residues. For the CDR3, the DNA is TGTGCCAGCAGCTTAGAGATCCTAGCGGGGGACGCCTTCTTC. Residues: CASSLEILAGDAFF.

This clonotype has just a few counts. This sequence joins TRBV20-1 and TRBJ1-1, with a weak D call TRBD1 (5 bases). This CDR3 is 15 amino acids long. From germline, CDR1 is DFQATT and CDR2 SNEGSKA (reference sequence). V was shortened by 1 base and J by 7 bases, with 19 bases between the two germline ends. CDR3 nucleotides: TGCAGTGCTAGAGTCAGGGTTAGTTCTGGTGGTGAAGCTTTCTTT. It codes for CSARVRVSSGGEAFF.

This clonotype was counted at least ten times. This chain joins TRBV7-2 and TRBJ2-7; D possibly matches TRBD1 or TRBD2 (6 bases each). The germline gives CDR1 SGHTA, CDR2 FQGNSA. The CDR3 sequence is 14 residues long. V lost 5 bases and J lost 6, with 17 bases in between. In nucleotides, the CDR3 is TGTGCCAGCAGCGCCGGGGGCCCCAGCACCGAGCAGTACTTC. This gives the protein CASSAGGPSTEQYF.

This clonotype was recorded many times. This chain links TRBV12-3 or TRBV12-4 with TRBJ1-4; TRBD1 is a possible D gene (5 bases). With 7 bases removed from V and 3 bases from J, the gap between germline ends came to 15 bases. CDR3 size: 15 residues. CDR3 sequence reads: CASNGDGRSNEKLFF. CDR3 in DNA: TGTGCCAGCAATGGGGACGGTCGTTCTAATGAAAAACTGTTTTTT.

In its sample, this clonotype was seen many times. The chain uses TRBV4-3 and TRBJ2-1; D may be TRBD1 or TRBD2 (5 bases each). The CDR3 extends over 18 amino acids. V was trimmed by 0 bases and J by 0 bases, leaving 15 bases between them. Germline assignment: CDR1 LGHNA and CDR2 YSLEER. The CDR3 nucleotides read TGCGCCAGCAGCCAAGATTTTCCGTGGGGGAGCTCCTACAATGAGCAGTTCTTC. Encoded protein: CASSQDFPWGSSYNEQFF.

This clonotype was counted at least ten times. The chain has TRBV5-1 and TRBJ2-4; D is unclear. The CDR3 extends over 13 amino acids. Germline V lookup: CDR1 SGHRS, CDR2 YFSETQ. V lost 4 bases and J lost 3, with 8 bases in between. The CDR3 DNA reads TGCGCCAGCAGCATTTCGGACAAAAACATTCAGTACTTC. Its protein is CASSISDKNIQYF.

The sample holds many counts of this clonotype. The chain recombines TRBV20-1 with TRBJ2-1, with a possible D match to TRBD2 (6 bases). V gave up 4 bases and J gave up 7 bases, with 32 bases separating them. This CDR3 is 19 amino acids long. Germline values: CDR1 DFQATT, CDR2 SNEGSKA (reference sequence). The DNA for the CDR3 is TGCAGTGCTAAAACCTTATATGCACCCGGGACTTCAAACGGGAATGAGCAGTTCTTC. Protein product: CSAKTLYAPGTSNGNEQFF.

The V call is TRBV7-2, the J call TRBJ1-2; TRBD1 is a possible D gene (5 bases). V was cut by 4 bases and J by 4 bases, with 10 bases left in between. Germline CDR1 reads SGHTA; CDR2 reads FQGNSA. The CDR3 is made up of 13 amino acids. The CDR3 DNA is TGTGCCAGCAGCTCCGTAGGGGTCTATGGCTACACCTTC. This translates into CASSSVGVYGYTF.

Only a few counts were recorded for this clonotype. The rearrangement uses TRBV11-2 and TRBJ2-1; TRBD1 might be the D (6 bases). The CDR3 is made up of 11 amino acids. Trimming stripped 3 bases from V and 10 bases from J, with 7 bases between. The germline V gene encodes CDR1 SGHAT and CDR2 FQNNGV. The CDR3 is CASSFTGEQFF. The CDR3, as DNA: TGTGCCAGCAGCTTCACAGGGGAGCAGTTCTTC. The whole variable domain, filled in from reference TRBV11-2 and TRBJ2-1, reads EAGVAQSPRYKIIEKRQSVAFWCNPISGHATLYWYQQILGQGPKLLIQFQNNGVVDDSQLPKDRFSAERLKGVDSTLKIQPAKLEDSAVYLCASSFTGEQFFGPGTRLTVL.

This chain uses TRBV6-5 with TRBJ1-2, with D maybe TRBD1 (6 bases). The V end was cut by 1 base, the J end by 3 bases, with 12 bases between. Germline lookup yields CDR1 MNHEY and CDR2 SVGAGI. The CDR3 runs to 15 residues. The CDR3: CASSYLGGGDYGYTF. In DNA form, the CDR3 reads TGTGCCAGCAGTTACTTGGGAGGGGGGGACTATGGCTACACCTTC.

This clonotype was counted at least ten times. The chain is built from TRBV20-1 and TRBJ2-1; 8 nucleotides match TRBD2. The CDR3 runs 12 residues. Germline V gene sequence: CDR1 DFQATT, CDR2 SNEGSKA (reference sequence). The CDR3 loop is CRVRGGHNEQFF. DNA of the CDR3: TGCAGAGTTCGGGGGGGCCACAATGAGCAGTTCTTC.

The rearrangement links TRBV7-2 to TRBJ1-5, with 9 bases identical to TRBD1. Germline CDR1 SGHTA, CDR2 FQGNSA. After removal of 2 bases from V and 5 bases from J, the junction contained 1 base not matched to a gene. CDR3 length: 14 residues. As DNA, the CDR3 is TGTGCCAGCAGCTTAAGACAGGGGGATCAGCCCCAGCATTTT. Protein: CASSLRQGDQPQHF.

This clonotype occurred a few times. The chain carries TRBV12-5 and TRBJ2-7; 10 bases match TRBD2. Trimming took 4 bases from V and 0 from J; bases not matched to a gene: 9. This CDR3 contains 17 residues. Looked up from germline, CDR1 is LGHNT and CDR2 is FRNRAP. The CDR3 nucleotides read TGTGCTAGTGGTTGGGCTAGCGGGGGCCCAAGCTCCTACGAGCAGTACTTC. It translates to CASGWASGGPSSYEQYF.

A few counts support this clonotype. The V call is TRBV10-1, the J call TRBJ1-1, with D unresolved. The CDR3 extends over 18 amino acids. V lost 2 bases to trimming and J lost 2 bases, with 21 bases between them. The germline V gene has CDR1 WNHNN and CDR2 SYGVQD (reference sequence). CDR3 protein: CASSEGPQGPPGNTEAFF. The DNA for the CDR3 is TGCGCCAGCAGTGAGGGCCCCCAAGGACCTCCGGGAAACACTGAAGCTTTCTTT.